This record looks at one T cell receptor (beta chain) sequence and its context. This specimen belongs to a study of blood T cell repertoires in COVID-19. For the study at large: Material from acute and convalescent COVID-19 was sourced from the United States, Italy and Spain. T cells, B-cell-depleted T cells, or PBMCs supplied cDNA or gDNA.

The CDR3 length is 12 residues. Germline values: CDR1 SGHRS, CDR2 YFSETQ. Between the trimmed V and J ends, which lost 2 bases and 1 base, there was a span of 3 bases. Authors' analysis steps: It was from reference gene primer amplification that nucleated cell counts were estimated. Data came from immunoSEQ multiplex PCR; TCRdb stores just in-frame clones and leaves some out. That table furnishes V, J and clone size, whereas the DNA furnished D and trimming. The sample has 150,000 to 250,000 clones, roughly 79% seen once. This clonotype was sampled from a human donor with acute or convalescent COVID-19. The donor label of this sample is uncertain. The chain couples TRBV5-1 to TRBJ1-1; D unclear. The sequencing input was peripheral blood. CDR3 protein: CASSFGNTEAFF. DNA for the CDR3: TGCGCCAGCAGCTTCGGGAACACTGAAGCTTTCTTT.